The 29 T cell receptor beta chains in this list originate from one sample, sequenced in a study of CD8+ T cells in alopecia areata. Sequencing used cDNA as its template, made by extracting RNA and reverse transcribing it. Sequencing used immunoSEQ multiplex PCR; TCRdb keeps in-frame clones, though not all of them. The table includes fewer than 110,000 clones, 50% to 60% detected once. Treatment here: oral pan-JAK inhibitor, 5-10 mg twice daily. Here the sequenced sample was CD8+ T cells sorted from blood, taken between weeks 55 and 65, from a patient treated with tofacitinib. Receptors were obtained from a human donor with alopecia areata.

This chain connects TRBV15 to TRBJ2-2; 8 nucleotides match TRBD1. The germline V gene has CDR1 LNHNV and CDR2 YYDKDF (reference sequence). The CDR3 runs 16 residues. With 1 base clipped from V and 1 base from J, the junction kept 2 bases outside the gene matches. The CDR3 loop is CATSRGQGRNTGELFF. CDR3 coding DNA: TGTGCCACCAGCAGAGGACAGGGGAGGAACACCGGGGAGCTGTTTTTT.

The sample holds a few counts of this clone. The chain has TRBV5-1 and TRBJ2-3; 8 bases agree with TRBD2. Germline CDR1 and CDR2: SGHRS and YFSETQ. Trimming cost V 0 bases and J 6 bases; bases outside gene matches: 9. There are 16 residues in the CDR3. CDR3 protein: CASSLGGWTSSDTQYF. CDR3 DNA sequence: TGCGCCAGCAGCTTGGGCGGTTGGACTAGCTCGGATACGCAGTATTTT.

The chain links TRBV29-1 to TRBJ2-2; TRBD2 matches at 11 bases. The CDR3 length is 15 residues. Trimming cost V 6 bases and J 8 bases; bases outside gene matches: 11. Germline V gene data show CDR1 as SQVTM and CDR2 as ANQGSEA. In DNA form, the CDR3 reads TGCAGCGTCTTCGGGCTAGCGGGGGGCCGGGGGGAGCTGTTTTTT. Its translation: CSVFGLAGGRGELFF.

This chain uses TRBV4-2 with TRBJ2-5; D ambiguous. The CDR3 consists of 13 residues. Germline CDR1 LGHNA, CDR2 YNFKEQ. The V end lost 1 base, the J end lost 1 base, and 4 bases lay between the germline ends. The CDR3 protein is CASSQGFQETQYF. The CDR3 coding sequence is TGTGCCAGCAGCCAAGGGTTCCAAGAGACCCAGTACTTC.

This clone has just a few counts. The chain has TRBV7-9 and TRBJ2-3; D is perhaps TRBD1 (6 bases). V lost 5 bases and J 5 bases, leaving 14 bases between the germline ends. Germline CDR1 reads SEHNR; CDR2 reads FQNEAQ (reference sequence). The CDR3 totals 14 residues. As DNA, the CDR3 is TGTGCCAGCAGCGTCCCAGGGGTGAAAGATACGCAGTATTTT. Translation: CASSVPGVKDTQYF.

The CDR3 coding sequence is TGCAGCGTCGCAGGGTTACAGGGGGCAGGCACTGAAGCTTTCTTT. This codes for CSVAGLQGAGTEAFF. The chain employs TRBV29-1 and TRBJ1-1; 9 nucleotides line up with TRBD1. With V trimmed by 6 bases and J by 4 bases, 12 bases remained unmatched. The CDR3 contains 15 residues. Germline CDR1 SQVTM, CDR2 ANQGSEA.

This rearrangement joins TRBV6-1 to TRBJ2-1; TRBD1 might be the D (6 bases). The V gene's germline CDR1 is MNHNS and CDR2 SASEGT. The V gene lost 1 base and the J gene lost 2 bases, with 9 bases spanning the gap. This CDR3 comprises 15 residues. CDR3 amino acids: CASSEGGQAYNEQFF. The CDR3 nucleotides read TGTGCCAGCAGTGAAGGGGGGCAGGCCTACAATGAGCAGTTCTTC.

This clone was counted at least ten times. The J gene is TRBJ1-6, the V gene TRBV15; TRBD1 is a possible D gene (6 bases). CDR1 and CDR2 from the germline V gene are LNHNV and YYDKDF (reference sequence). Between the trimmed V and J ends, which lost 9 bases and 8 bases, there was a span of 23 bases. The length of the CDR3 is 16 residues. In DNA form, the CDR3 reads TGTGCCACAAGTGGATTCAAGGGGGGAGTGGATTCACCCCTCCACTTT. Encoded protein: CATSGFKGGVDSPLHF. Based on the CDR3 plus reference TRBV15 and TRBJ1-6, the full variable domain is DAMVIQNPRYQVTQFGKPVTLSCSQTLNHNVMYWYQQKSSQAPKLLFHYYDKDFNNEADTPDNFQSRRPNTSFCFLDIRSPGLGDTAMYLCATSGFKGGVDSPLHFGNGTRLTVT.

The count of this clone is one. The chain couples TRBV6-5 to TRBJ1-2; D perhaps matches TRBD1 (5 bases). Trimming removed 4 bases from V and 11 bases from J, with 11 bases in between. This CDR3 has 11 residues. Germline V gene data show CDR1 as MNHEY and CDR2 as SVGAGI. CDR3 nucleotides: TGTGCCAGCAGTTCAGGGTTGGAGTACACCTTC. It encodes CASSSGLEYTF.

The rearrangement joins TRBV19 to TRBJ1-1; D is unresolved. Germline loops: CDR1 LNHDA, CDR2 SQIVND (reference sequence). CDR3 length equals 16 residues. V was pared by 5 bases and J by 0 bases, with 16 bases between. The CDR3, as DNA: TGTGCCAGTAGTCTCCTCACCGGGCCCATGAACACTGAAGCTTTCTTT. This gives the protein CASSLLTGPMNTEAFF.

The chain has TRBV5-4 and TRBJ2-1, with D tentatively TRBD1 (5 bases). Per the germline V gene, CDR1 is SGHNT and CDR2 is YYREEE (reference sequence). Trimming stripped 4 bases from V and 0 bases from J, with 14 bases between. The CDR3 totals 16 residues. The CDR3 nucleotides are TGTGCCAGCAGCAGACAAGGACACGGCTCCTACAATGAGCAGTTCTTC. This encodes CASSRQGHGSYNEQFF.

With respect to this clone: At one of its ends the junction is not consistent with the germline gene, which may arise from a read error. The chain is built from TRBV13 and TRBJ2-4, with D possibly matching TRBD2 (6 bases). Looked up from germline, CDR1 is PRHDT and CDR2 is FYEKMQ (reference sequence). The CDR3 is made up of 16 amino acids. CDR3 protein: CASSLGTGSGKNIQYF. CDR3 in DNA: TGTGCCAGCAGCCTAGGGACTGGTAGTGGCAAAAACATTCAGTACTTC.

This clone was observed a single time. The chain recombines TRBV6-1 with TRBJ2-3; 9 bases are a match to TRBD2. This CDR3 has 14 residues. The ends lost 10 bases at V and 4 bases at J; junction bases unmatched: 9. Germline CDR1 is MNHNS and CDR2 is SASEGT. The CDR3 region is CAIPTSGRPDTQYF. The CDR3 DNA reads TGTGCCATACCGACTAGCGGACGCCCAGATACGCAGTATTTT.

The chain carries TRBV27 and TRBJ2-1; D assignment may be TRBD1 or TRBD2 (5 bases each). Germline V gene sequence: CDR1 MNHEY, CDR2 SMNVEV (reference sequence). Trimming removed 2 bases at V and 6 bases at J, with 11 bases between. The CDR3 covers 14 residues. CDR3 in amino acids: CASSLRGGFNEQFF. The CDR3 DNA follows: TGTGCCAGCAGTTTACGGGGCGGTTTCAATGAGCAGTTCTTC.

J is TRBJ1-1 and V is TRBV11-3; D unresolved. V was pared by 2 bases and J by 4 bases, with 8 bases between. The germline gives CDR1 SGHNT, CDR2 YENEEA. The CDR3 length is 13 residues. The DNA of the CDR3 is TGTGCCAGCAGCTTATCTGGGTCCACTGAAGCTTTCTTT. Its protein is CASSLSGSTEAFF. The variable domain in full, with the rest retrieved from reference TRBV11-3 and TRBJ1-1, is EAGVVQSPRYKIIEKKQPVAFWCNPISGHNTLYWYLQNLGQGPELLIRYENEEAVDDSQLPKDRFSAERLKGVDSTLKIQPAELGDSAVYLCASSLSGSTEAFFGQGTRLTVV.

This chain connects TRBV7-9 to TRBJ2-7; D unresolved. Germline V gene lookup returns CDR1 SEHNR and CDR2 FQNEAQ (reference sequence). Trimming left V 1 base short and J 7 bases short, with 5 bases between. This CDR3 is built from 11 residues. The CDR3 coding sequence is TGTGCCAGCAGCTTAGAGAGGGAGCAGTACTTC. Its translation is CASSLEREQYF.

V gene TRBV2 combines with J gene TRBJ1-5; the D gene is possibly TRBD1 (6 bases). Looked up from germline, CDR1 is SNHLY and CDR2 is FYNNEI. Trimming removed 3 bases at V and 6 bases at J, with 9 bases between. There are 13 residues in the CDR3. The CDR3 DNA follows: TGTGCCAGCAGTGACAGGGGCGGTCAGCCCCAGCATTTT. This codes for CASSDRGGQPQHF. Complete variable domain (other parts from reference TRBV2 and TRBJ1-5): EPEVTQTPSHQVTQMGQEVILRCVPISNHLYFYWYRQILGQKVEFLVSFYNNEISEKSEIFDDQFSVERPDGSNFTLKIRSTKLEDSAMYFCASSDRGGQPQHFGDGTRLSIL.

The V call is TRBV15, the J call TRBJ1-5, with D possibly matching TRBD1 (6 bases). V was shortened by 0 bases and J by 6 bases, with 12 bases between the two germline ends. Germline lookup yields CDR1 LNHNV and CDR2 YYDKDF (reference sequence). The CDR3 covers 15 residues. CDR3 nucleotides: TGTGCCACCAGCAGAGATTGGGGGGGCAGTCAGCCCCAGCATTTT. Translated, it gives CATSRDWGGSQPQHF.

V gene TRBV4-1 combines with J gene TRBJ2-1; 7 bases agree with TRBD2. CDR3 length: 19 amino acids. The germline CDR1 and CDR2 sequences are MGHRA and YSYEKL. Trimming took 2 bases from V and 5 from J; bases not matched to a gene: 18. CDR3 nucleotide sequence: TGCGCCAGCAGCCAAACGCCCCCGGCGGCAGGACTAGTCGACAATGAGCAGTTCTTC. Translating it yields CASSQTPPAAGLVDNEQFF.

The rearrangement links TRBV4-1 to TRBJ2-1; possible D gene TRBD2, 7 bases. V shed 0 bases and J shed 5 bases, with 11 bases lying between them. Germline-derived CDR1 and CDR2 are MGHRA and YSYEKL. The CDR3 consists of 15 residues. The CDR3 region has the DNA TGCGCCAGCAGCCAAGAGGGGGGGGCTAACAATGAGCAGTTCTTC. This codes for CASSQEGGANNEQFF.

The count of this clone is one. In DNA, the CDR3 is TGTGCCAGCAGCTTTACTGGGGCCGGGGAGCTGTTTTTT. Translation: CASSFTGAGELFF. The chain uses TRBV7-9 and TRBJ2-2, with no clear D. V was pared by 3 bases and J by 6 bases, with 8 bases between. Germline V gene data show CDR1 as SEHNR and CDR2 as FQNEAQ (reference sequence). The CDR3 is made up of 13 amino acids.

V usage is TRBV7-9 and J usage is TRBJ1-2; D may be TRBD1 (6 bases). Per germline, CDR1 SEHNR and CDR2 FQNEAQ (reference sequence). With 3 bases removed from V and 5 bases from J, the gap between germline ends came to 22 bases. CDR3 length: 17 residues. CDR3 region: CASSFPLLEGGGYGYTF. As DNA, the CDR3 is TGTGCCAGCAGCTTCCCCCTCTTGGAAGGGGGAGGTTATGGCTACACCTTC.

This clone has just a few counts. V usage is TRBV7-8 and J usage is TRBJ1-1; D remains ambiguous. Per the germline V gene, CDR1 is SGHVS and CDR2 is FQNEAQ. The V gene lost 6 bases and the J gene lost 1 base, with 9 bases spanning the gap. This CDR3 region has 13 residues. The CDR3 DNA is TGTGCCAGCAGGGCAAGCCGGAACACTGAAGCTTTCTTT. It codes for CASRASRNTEAFF.

The V call is TRBV4-2, the J call TRBJ2-7; weak D call: TRBD1 (5 bases). The CDR3 runs to 15 residues. Germline lookup yields CDR1 LGHNA and CDR2 YNFKEQ. Trimming took 3 bases from V and 5 from J, leaving 17 bases between them. CDR3 in amino acids: CASSQATVTLHEQYF. CDR3 DNA sequence: TGTGCCAGCAGCCAGGCGACAGTGACGCTCCACGAGCAGTACTTC.

This clone has a single count. This chain connects TRBV19 to TRBJ1-1; D not certain. This CDR3 region has 13 residues. Germline V gives CDR1 LNHDA, CDR2 SQIVND (reference sequence). V lost 1 base to trimming and J lost 6 bases, with 9 bases between them. CDR3 protein: CASSIGRGAEAFF. The DNA for the CDR3 is TGTGCCAGTAGTATAGGCCGGGGTGCTGAAGCTTTCTTT.

The chain couples TRBV29-1 to TRBJ2-7; no firm D call. In germline, CDR1 is SQVTM, CDR2 ANQGSEA. V lost 1 base and J lost 4, with 8 bases in between. The CDR3 is 12 residues long. This CDR3 reads CSVEVVRYEQYF. CDR3 bases: TGCAGCGTTGAAGTGGTCCGGTACGAGCAGTACTTC.

CDR3 bases: TGTGCCACCAGCAGAGTCCCAGCGGGGGGCTACGAGCAGTACTTC. Translation gives CATSRVPAGGYEQYF. The chain carries TRBV15 and TRBJ2-7; TRBD2 aligns across 9 bases. CDR1 LNHNV and CDR2 YYDKDF come from the germline V gene (reference sequence). Unmatched junction bases numbered 4, after V lost 1 base and J lost 3 bases. The CDR3 runs to 15 residues.

This clone was seen just once. CDR3 amino acids: CASSSDRESSYEQYF. The CDR3 DNA reads TGCGCCAGCAGCTCGGACAGGGAGAGCTCCTACGAGCAGTACTTC. This chain uses TRBV5-1 with TRBJ2-7; 8 bases map to TRBD1. V shed 3 bases and J 0 bases; nucleotides not matched to a gene: 5. Germline V gene data show CDR1 as SGHRS and CDR2 as YFSETQ. CDR3 length equals 15 residues.

This chain links TRBV15 with TRBJ2-3; D remains unclear. This CDR3 region has 12 residues. From germline, CDR1 is LNHNV and CDR2 YYDKDF (reference sequence). Trimming left V 1 base short and J 10 bases short, with 9 bases between. The CDR3 here is CATSRGGRPQYF. The CDR3 DNA follows: TGTGCCACCAGCAGAGGGGGAAGGCCGCAGTATTTT.